This TCR beta chain was recovered during a study of OX40 agonist ivuxolimab in advanced cancers. Study findings and constraints: Low normalized clonal expansion also occurred in some nonresponding patients.

Some clones are missing from TCRdb's copy, which holds only in-frame ones; the method was immunoSEQ multiplex PCR. The repertoire holds 81,000 or so clones, with about 90% as singletons. Regarding this clone: Its antigen is not known.

Trimming cost V 5 bases and J 0 bases, with 14 bases left between them. Germline loops: CDR1 MDHEN, CDR2 SYDVKM. The CDR3 runs to 17 residues. The rearrangement links TRBV28 to TRBJ2-6; the D gene is possibly TRBD1 (5 bases). This receptor was obtained from an adult with an advanced solid tumor such as melanoma, head and neck, liver or kidney cancer. The specimen was CD4+ or CD8+ T cells sorted from blood, collected in a trial of the OX40 agonist ivuxolimab. The CDR3 bases are TGTGCCAGCAGTCCGACCGAGACAGTCTCTGGGGCCAACGTCCTGACTTTC. Amino acids: CASSPTETVSGANVLTF.